The T cell receptor beta chain under discussion was sequenced for a study of T cell responses to AZD1222 COVID-19 vaccine. Study-wide findings and caveats: Variant regions that are unmutated are reportedly the target of nearly half of spike-specific TCRs. Females outnumbered males among donors, who were mostly white British; clonal diversity was possibly underestimated. The study found vaccine-associated CD4 TCRs spanning spike, dominant at 160-218 and 743-854.

The CDR3 sequence is 15 residues long. Germline CDR1 and CDR2: SNHLY and FYNNEI. The germline V and J ends were trimmed by 1 base and 1 base, with 8 bases remaining between them. Profiled with immunoSEQ multiplex PCR; TCRdb holds only in-frame clones, not every one. In the table there are about 83,000 clones, approximately 89% of which are singletons. To note about this clone: The antigen is unknown.

The sample here was peripheral blood, taken 28 days after the second AZD1222 dose. The chain recombines TRBV2 with TRBJ1-5, with D unresolved. This TCR derives from an adult who received the AZD1222 COVID-19 vaccine. The CDR3 reads CASSEEGRSNQPQHF. CDR3 coding DNA: TGTGCCAGCAGTGAAGAGGGTCGGAGCAATCAGCCCCAGCATTTT.